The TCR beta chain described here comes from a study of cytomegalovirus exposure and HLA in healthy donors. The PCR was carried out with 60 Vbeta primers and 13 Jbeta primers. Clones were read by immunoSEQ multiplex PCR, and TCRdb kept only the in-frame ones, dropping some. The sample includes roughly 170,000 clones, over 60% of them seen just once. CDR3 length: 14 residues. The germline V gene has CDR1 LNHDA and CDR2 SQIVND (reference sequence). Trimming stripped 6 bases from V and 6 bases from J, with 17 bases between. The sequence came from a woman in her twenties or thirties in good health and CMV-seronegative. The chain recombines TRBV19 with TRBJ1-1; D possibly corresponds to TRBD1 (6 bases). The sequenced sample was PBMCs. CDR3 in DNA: TGTGCCAGTAGCTCGGGACATCTTGACGCTGAAGCTTTCTTT. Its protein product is CASSSGHLDAEAFF.